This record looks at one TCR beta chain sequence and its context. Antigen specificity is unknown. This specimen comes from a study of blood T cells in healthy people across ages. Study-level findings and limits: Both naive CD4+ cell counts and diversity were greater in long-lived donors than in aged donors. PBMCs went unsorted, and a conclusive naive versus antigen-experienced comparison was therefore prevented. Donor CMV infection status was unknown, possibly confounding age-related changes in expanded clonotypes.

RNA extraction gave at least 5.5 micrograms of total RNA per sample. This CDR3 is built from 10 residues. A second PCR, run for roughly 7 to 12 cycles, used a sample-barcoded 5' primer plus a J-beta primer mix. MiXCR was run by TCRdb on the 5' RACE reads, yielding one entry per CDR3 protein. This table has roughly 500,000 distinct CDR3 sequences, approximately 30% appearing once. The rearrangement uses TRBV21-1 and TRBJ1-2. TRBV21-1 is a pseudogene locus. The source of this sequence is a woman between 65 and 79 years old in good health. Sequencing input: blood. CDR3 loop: CASSKKCGFF. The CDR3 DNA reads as TGTGCCAGCAGCAAAAAGTGCGGGTTCTTC.